The clone carrying this T cell receptor (beta chain) was picked up a small number of times. This sample was included in a study of blood T cell repertoires in COVID-19. For the study at large: Acute and convalescent COVID-19 specimens originated in the United States, Italy and Spain. Nucleic acid was either cDNA or gDNA, and it came from T cells, B-cell-depleted T cells, or PBMCs.

This CDR3 contains 16 residues. V was pared by 0 bases and J by 0 bases, with 12 bases between. CDR1 and CDR2 (germline): LGHNA, YNFKEQ. Original processing notes: Estimated nucleated cell counts came from reference gene primer amplification. Generated by immunoSEQ multiplex PCR, the TCRdb table keeps only in-frame clones and is missing some. Clonal size and the V and J genes are those of that table, whereas D and trimming came from the DNA. The sample records hundreds of thousands of clones, roughly 79% being singletons. The specimen was peripheral blood. The chain couples TRBV4-2 to TRBJ2-7; a weak D match, TRBD2 (6 bases). This TCR came from an elderly woman with COVID-19, enrolled during active disease. The CDR3 region is CASSQEVVAASYEQYF. The DNA for the CDR3 is TGTGCCAGCAGCCAAGAGGTGGTAGCGGCCTCCTACGAGCAGTACTTC.